Sequencing of this T cell receptor beta chain was carried out in a study of Ad26.COV2.S vaccination and SARS-CoV-2 variants. This clone was recorded only once. Treatment reported: about 20 received Ad26.COV2.S at low or high dose, single or two shots; roughly five received placebo; per-sample allocation not given. The samples were gathered on day 63 after the first injection of vaccine or placebo. Within Boston, the person who donated was an adult of 18-55 years. The CDR3 consists of 16 residues. Germline V CDR1 and CDR2: GTSNPN, SVGIG (reference sequence). The V segment lost 0 bases and the J segment 7 bases; nucleotides outside the gene matches: 10. Some clones are missing from TCRdb's copy, which holds only in-frame ones; the method was immunoSEQ multiplex PCR. The table has around 300,000 clones, about nine tenths seen once.

The specimen comprised peripheral blood, sampled in a trial of Ad26.COV2.S vaccine versus placebo. The receptor was derived from a person aged 18 to 59 who received the Ad26.COV2.S COVID-19 vaccine or a placebo. This chain links TRBV30 with TRBJ2-1, with 9 bases aligning to TRBD2. The CDR3 spells CAWSVPGTSRRNEQFF. The CDR3 region has the DNA TGTGCCTGGAGTGTACCAGGGACTAGCCGCCGGAATGAGCAGTTCTTC.